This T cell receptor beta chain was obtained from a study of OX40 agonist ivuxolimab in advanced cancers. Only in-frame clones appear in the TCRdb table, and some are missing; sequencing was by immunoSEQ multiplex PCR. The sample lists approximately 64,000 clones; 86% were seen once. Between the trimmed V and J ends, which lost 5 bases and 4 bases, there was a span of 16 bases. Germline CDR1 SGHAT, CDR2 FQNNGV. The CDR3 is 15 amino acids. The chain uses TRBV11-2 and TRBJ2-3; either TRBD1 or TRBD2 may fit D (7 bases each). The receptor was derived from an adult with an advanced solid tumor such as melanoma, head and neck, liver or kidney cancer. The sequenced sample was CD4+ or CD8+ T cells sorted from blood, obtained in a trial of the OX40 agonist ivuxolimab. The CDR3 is CASSIRGEGADTQYF. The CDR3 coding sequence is TGTGCCAGCAGCATCAGGGGGGAGGGGGCAGATACGCAGTATTTT.